The clone carrying this TCR beta chain was seen repeatedly, ten times or more. Its antigen is not known. The data derive from a study of T-cell reconstitution after alpha-beta-depleted transplantation in children. Using unique molecular identifiers, the investigators prepared the TCRbeta library. TCRdb reprocessed the PCR reads with MiXCR, giving one entry per CDR3 protein. Counted here are 200,000 to 300,000 distinct CDR3 sequences, roughly a quarter occurring once; the ten biggest clones make up roughly 2.6%. The ends were cut back, 4 bases at V and 8 bases at J, with 12 bases in the middle. CDR3 size: 13 residues. Germline values: CDR1 SGHAT, CDR2 FQNNGV. Study results and limitations: In some patients, recipient T cells and intrathymic progenitors surviving conditioning explained high day-60 diversity. Hyperexpanded clones declined; after one year, newly produced T cells mostly supplied diversity. Expanded clones from the graft, numbering several hundred, reportedly supplied alpha-beta T cells about two months after transplant.

The chain joins TRBV11-2 to TRBJ2-1; the D gene is possibly TRBD1 (6 bases). The origin of this receptor is a girl aged 2 to 9 with Fanconi anemia, due to receive a stem cell transplant. This material consisted of PBMCs, taken before TCRalphabeta/CD19-depleted stem cell transplant. The DNA for the CDR3 is TGTGCCAGCAGCTCCGGCTGGGGGCATGAGCAGTTCTTC. Translated: CASSSGWGHEQFF.